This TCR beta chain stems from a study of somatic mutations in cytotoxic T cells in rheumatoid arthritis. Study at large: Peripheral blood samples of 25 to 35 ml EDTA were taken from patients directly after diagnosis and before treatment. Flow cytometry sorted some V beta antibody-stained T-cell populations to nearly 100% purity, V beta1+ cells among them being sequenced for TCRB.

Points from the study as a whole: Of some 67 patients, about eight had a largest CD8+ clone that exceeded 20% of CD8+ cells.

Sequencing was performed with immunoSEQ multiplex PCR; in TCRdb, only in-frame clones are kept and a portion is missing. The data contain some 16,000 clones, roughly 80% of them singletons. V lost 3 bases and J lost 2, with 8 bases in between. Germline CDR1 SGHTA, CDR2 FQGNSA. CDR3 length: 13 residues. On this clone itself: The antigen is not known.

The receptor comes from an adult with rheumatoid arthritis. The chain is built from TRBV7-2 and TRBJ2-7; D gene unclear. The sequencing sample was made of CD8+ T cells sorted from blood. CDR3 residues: CASSFYTTYEQYF. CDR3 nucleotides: TGTGCCAGCAGCTTTTACACTACCTACGAGCAGTACTTC.